By sample fraction, the clone carrying this TCR beta chain is medium-sized. Time point given: patch test 1, 2 weeks after DPC sensitization. This sample's treatment: therapeutic diphenylcyclopropenone sensitization with weekly scalp DPC. This sample is drawn from a study of human T cells and chemical hapten exposure. Trimming shortened V by 8 bases and J by 4 bases, and 17 bases separated the two germline ends. This CDR3 is built from 14 residues. CDR1 and CDR2 (germline): SEHNR, FQNEAQ (reference sequence). TCRdb re-called the RACE reads with MiXCR, one entry per CDR3 protein. Among 180,000 or so distinct CDR3 sequences, approximately 20% were seen once, and the ten largest hold under 8.5%.

The sample consisted of whole blood, taken in connection with sensitization to the hapten diphenylcyclopropenone (DPC). The V call is TRBV7-9, the J call TRBJ1-2; D perhaps matches TRBD1 (5 bases). The clonotype originates from a woman aged 45 to 65 with alopecia areata. Some clones in this sample may be carry-over from other donors' samples. CDR3 region: CASRDGGPAYGYTF. The CDR3 DNA follows: TGTGCCAGCCGGGACGGTGGACCAGCCTATGGCTACACCTTC.